The 24 T cell receptor beta chains below come from one sample, sequenced in a study of T cell repertoires in cytomegalovirus infection. Each CDR3 protein is one row after TCRdb ran MiXCR on the reads. The sample carries hundreds of thousands of distinct CDR3 sequences, 30% to 40% recorded once. No antigen has been assigned to these receptors. The material was cultured PBMCs, obtained from culture after CMV antigen stimulation. All receptors come from a human donor in good health (CMV status not recorded). Some clones in this sample may be carry-over from other donors' samples.

The rearrangement links TRBV4-1 to TRBJ2-2; D remains ambiguous. V was cut by 0 bases and J by 0 bases, with 11 bases left in between. From germline, CDR1 is MGHRA and CDR2 YSYEKL. The CDR3 has 17 amino acids. CDR3 DNA: TGCGCCAGCAGCCAAGATCTGCTAGGTGCGAACACCGGGGAGCTGTTTTTT. It translates to CASSQDLLGANTGELFF.

The rearrangement uses TRBV7-2 and TRBJ2-1, with 12 nucleotides matching TRBD2. V was pared by 10 bases and J by 7 bases, with 14 bases of the junction left unmatched. The length of the CDR3 is 16 residues. Germline-derived CDR1 and CDR2 are SGHTA and FQGNSA. This CDR3 is CANRPTGTSGYNEQFF. CDR3 in DNA: TGTGCCAACAGGCCGACCGGGACTAGCGGGTATAATGAGCAGTTCTTC.

There are many counts of this clonotype. The J gene is TRBJ2-3, the V gene TRBV7-8; TRBD2 agrees at 9 bases. V shed 2 bases, J shed 6 bases, and the junction held 12 bases outside the gene matches. This CDR3 spans 17 amino acids. Germline V gene data show CDR1 as SGHVS and CDR2 as FQNEAQ. CDR3 in amino acids: CASSLMGAAGGGDTQYF. CDR3 in DNA: TGTGCCAGCAGCTTAATGGGTGCGGCGGGAGGGGGGGATACGCAGTATTTT.

The sample holds many counts of this clonotype. This chain connects TRBV20-1 to TRBJ1-1; 8 bases are shared with TRBD1. The CDR3 is 17 amino acids. Germline-derived CDR1 and CDR2 are DFQATT and SNEGSKA (reference sequence). Trimming removed 4 bases from V and 0 bases from J; junction bases left unmatched: 13. The CDR3 protein is CSATMPDRGRMNTEAFF. The CDR3 region has the DNA TGCAGTGCTACTATGCCCGACAGGGGTCGGATGAACACTGAAGCTTTCTTT.

The rearrangement uses TRBV6-5 and TRBJ1-6; 8 bases agree with TRBD1. The trim removed 2 bases at V and 9 bases at J, leaving 9 bases unmatched. Germline lookup yields CDR1 MNHEY and CDR2 SVGAGI. The length of the CDR3 is 16 residues. The CDR3 region is CASSYIGTGWSSPLHF. CDR3 bases: TGTGCCAGCAGTTACATAGGGACAGGCTGGAGTTCACCCCTCCACTTT.

V is TRBV19 and J is TRBJ2-1; perhaps TRBD2 as D (5 bases). This CDR3 has 13 amino acids. Trimming left V 4 bases short and J 6 bases short, with 10 bases between. The V gene's germline CDR1 is LNHDA and CDR2 SQIVND (reference sequence). The CDR3 here is CASSKRGTNEQFF. Here the CDR3 DNA reads TGTGCCAGTAGTAAACGGGGTACCAATGAGCAGTTCTTC.

The rearrangement links TRBV10-3 to TRBJ1-5; 7 nucleotides match TRBD1. The J segment lost 7 bases and the V segment lost 6 bases, leaving 6 bases of the junction unmatched. The CDR3 has 13 amino acids. CDR1 and CDR2 from the germline V gene are ENHRY and SYGVKD. CDR3 in amino acids: CAISGQALQPQHF. The CDR3 region has the DNA TGTGCCATCAGCGGACAGGCTCTCCAGCCCCAGCATTTT.

This clonotype was detected only a few times. The rearrangement uses TRBV24-1 and TRBJ2-1; D is perhaps TRBD2 (6 bases). V was trimmed by 2 bases and J by 6 bases, leaving 22 bases between them. Looked up from germline, CDR1 is KGHDR and CDR2 is SFDVKD. CDR3 length: 18 amino acids. The CDR3 sequence: CATSDYRGYGRSLNEQFF. The CDR3 DNA is TGTGCCACCAGTGATTACCGGGGGTACGGGAGAAGTCTCAATGAGCAGTTCTTC.

This sequence joins TRBV7-9 and TRBJ1-5; D remains ambiguous. Trimming removed 1 base from V and 5 bases from J, with 6 bases in between. Looked up from germline, CDR1 is SEHNR and CDR2 is FQNEAQ (reference sequence). The CDR3 totals 13 residues. The chain's CDR3 is CASSLERYQPQHF. CDR3 DNA sequence: TGTGCCAGCAGCTTAGAGAGGTATCAGCCCCAGCATTTT.

This clonotype came up a few times. The genes are TRBV10-3 and TRBJ1-5, with a tentative D call TRBD1 (5 bases). V shed 11 bases and J shed 5 bases, with 13 bases lying between them. Germline assignment: CDR1 ENHRY and CDR2 SYGVKD. The CDR3 contains 12 residues. The CDR3 is CAARGDDQPQHF. The CDR3 DNA reads as TGTGCCGCTAGGGGAGACGATCAGCCCCAGCATTTT.

The V call is TRBV20-1, the J call TRBJ1-1; D is unresolved. The CDR3 has 14 amino acids. V gave up 5 bases and J gave up 1 base, with 14 bases separating them. The V gene's germline CDR1 is DFQATT and CDR2 SNEGSKA (reference sequence). The CDR3 coding sequence is TGCAGTGCTGCGCACATGTCTGGGAACACTGAAGCTTTCTTT. It specifies CSAAHMSGNTEAFF.

This chain connects TRBV12-3 or TRBV12-4 to TRBJ2-7; TRBD1 might be the D (6 bases). The CDR3 has 13 residues. V was shortened by 6 bases and J by 7 bases, with 16 bases between the two germline ends. The CDR3 loop is CASREQGSGEQYV. The CDR3 region has the DNA TGTGCCAGCAGGGAACAGGGTTCTGGGGAGCAGTACGTC.

V is TRBV5-1 and J is TRBJ2-7, with D perhaps assigned TRBD1 or TRBD2 (5 bases each). V lost 2 bases and J lost 2, with 11 bases in between. This CDR3 has 14 amino acids. Germline assignment: CDR1 SGHRS and CDR2 YFSETQ. CDR3 region: CASSLKGSAYEQYF. The CDR3 nucleotides are TGCGCCAGCAGCTTAAAGGGGAGTGCCTACGAGCAGTACTTC.

There are many counts of this clonotype. V is TRBV7-2 and J is TRBJ1-3; weak D call: TRBD1 (5 bases). V lost 6 bases and J 4 bases, leaving 19 bases between the germline ends. Germline V gene data show CDR1 as SGHTA and CDR2 as FQGNSA. The CDR3 consists of 16 residues. In DNA, the CDR3 is TGTGCCAGCAGGGGGGGTCTATCAGAAGCCGGAAACACCATATATTTT. Protein: CASRGGLSEAGNTIYF. Full variable domain (missing parts from reference TRBV7-2 and TRBJ1-3): GAGVSQSPSNKVTEKGKDVELRCDPISGHTALYWYRQSLGQGLEFLIYFQGNSAPDKSGLPSDRFSAERTGGSVSTLTIQRTQQEDSAVYLCASRGGLSEAGNTIYFGEGSWLTVV.

The rearrangement joins TRBV5-6 to TRBJ2-5, with a possible D match to TRBD1 (6 bases). Deletions cut 2 bases from V and 4 bases from J, with 12 bases between. The CDR3 is 14 amino acids. The germline gives CDR1 SGHDT, CDR2 YYEEEE. Here the CDR3 reads CASSLRGTRETQYF. DNA for the CDR3: TGTGCCAGCAGCTTAAGGGGGACGCGAGAGACCCAGTACTTC. Together with reference TRBV5-6 and TRBJ2-5, the CDR3 gives the full variable domain: DAGVTQSPTHLIKTRGQQVTLRCSPKSGHDTVSWYQQALGQGPQFIFQYYEEEERQRGNFPDRFSGHQFPNYSSELNVNALLLGDSALYLCASSLRGTRETQYFGPGTRLLVL.

In regard to this clonotype: This may be a read error, as it is one base from a much larger clone. The chain combines TRBV7-6 with TRBJ1-1, with D perhaps TRBD1 (5 bases). The length of the CDR3 is 14 residues. Trimming left V 7 bases short and J 5 bases short, with 17 bases between. Germline CDR1 and CDR2: SGHVS and FNYEAQ. The CDR3 nucleotides are TGTGCCAGCAACCCCCCGGGGGAAGGAACTGAAGCTTTCTTT. Translation: CASNPPGEGTEAFF.

At least ten counts were recorded for this clonotype. V gene TRBV28 combines with J gene TRBJ1-6; maybe TRBD1 (5 bases). V was clipped by 6 bases and J by 7 bases, with 13 bases between them. The CDR3 sequence is 14 residues long. CDR1 and CDR2 (germline): MDHEN, SYDVKM. The CDR3 coding sequence is TGTGCCAGCAGCTTAGCAGGGATCAATTCACCCCTCCACTTT. This codes for CASSLAGINSPLHF.

The table lists this clonotype with a few counts. Here the CDR3 DNA reads TGTGCCAGCAGCGACTCTAGCGGGAGTGGAAATGAGCAGTTCTTC. This codes for CASSDSSGSGNEQFF. The chain employs TRBV6-2 or TRBV6-3 and TRBJ2-1, with 10 nucleotides matching TRBD2. After removal of 6 bases from V and 7 bases from J, the junction contained 9 bases not matched to a gene. This CDR3 contains 15 residues. Germline CDR1 is MNHEY and CDR2 is SVGEGT.

This clonotype has at least ten counts. The genes are TRBV7-2 and TRBJ2-5; D may be TRBD2 (6 bases). The CDR3 is 14 amino acids. V was cut by 4 bases and J by 2 bases, with 11 bases left in between. Germline CDR1 reads SGHTA; CDR2 reads FQGNSA. This CDR3 is CASSSWGEQETQYF. The CDR3 DNA reads as TGTGCCAGCAGCTCCTGGGGGGAGCAAGAGACCCAGTACTTC.

This chain uses TRBV6-2 or TRBV6-3 with TRBJ2-1; TRBD2 aligns across 15 bases. The CDR3 extends over 15 amino acids. Trimming removed 4 bases from V and 9 bases from J; junction bases left unmatched: 4. Germline CDR1 reads MNHEY; CDR2 reads SVGEGT. CDR3 protein: CASSWGLAGGREQFF. CDR3 nucleotide sequence: TGTGCCAGCAGTTGGGGACTAGCGGGAGGTCGTGAGCAGTTCTTC.

The rearrangement joins TRBV6-1 to TRBJ1-2; unclear D gene. The CDR3 is 14 residues long. Trimming cost V 0 bases and J 1 base, with 6 bases left between them. Germline CDR1 and CDR2: MNHNS and SASEGT. CDR3 in amino acids: CASSEALINYGYTF. As DNA, the CDR3 is TGTGCCAGCAGTGAAGCGCTGATTAACTATGGCTACACCTTC.

The V and J genes are TRBV6-2 or TRBV6-3 and TRBJ2-1, with TRBD2 identical over 15 bases. The CDR3 covers 18 residues. The germline gives CDR1 MNHEY, CDR2 SVGEGT. V dropped 4 bases and J dropped 8; count of bases not matched to a gene: 12. CDR3 region: CASSSRTSGRAYNYEQFF. Here the CDR3 DNA reads TGTGCCAGCAGTTCGAGGACTAGCGGGAGGGCCTATAACTATGAGCAGTTCTTC.

The CDR3 sequence: CASRTSGRSEQYV. CDR3 DNA: TGTGCCAGTAGGACTAGCGGGAGGTCCGAGCAGTACGTC. J is TRBJ2-7 and V is TRBV6-2 or TRBV6-3; 14 bases line up with TRBD2. J lost 6 bases, V lost 9 bases, and 4 bases had no gene match. Germline V gene data show CDR1 as MNHEY and CDR2 as SVGEGT. CDR3 length: 13 amino acids.

CDR3 bases: TGTGCCAGCAGAGGGGCCGCCAATGAGCAGTTCTTC. Amino acid sequence: CASRGAANEQFF. The chain couples TRBV6-1 to TRBJ2-1, with D perhaps TRBD1 (5 bases). Deletions cut 6 bases from V and 6 bases from J, with 9 bases between. Looked up from germline, CDR1 is MNHNS and CDR2 is SASEGT. CDR3 length: 12 residues.